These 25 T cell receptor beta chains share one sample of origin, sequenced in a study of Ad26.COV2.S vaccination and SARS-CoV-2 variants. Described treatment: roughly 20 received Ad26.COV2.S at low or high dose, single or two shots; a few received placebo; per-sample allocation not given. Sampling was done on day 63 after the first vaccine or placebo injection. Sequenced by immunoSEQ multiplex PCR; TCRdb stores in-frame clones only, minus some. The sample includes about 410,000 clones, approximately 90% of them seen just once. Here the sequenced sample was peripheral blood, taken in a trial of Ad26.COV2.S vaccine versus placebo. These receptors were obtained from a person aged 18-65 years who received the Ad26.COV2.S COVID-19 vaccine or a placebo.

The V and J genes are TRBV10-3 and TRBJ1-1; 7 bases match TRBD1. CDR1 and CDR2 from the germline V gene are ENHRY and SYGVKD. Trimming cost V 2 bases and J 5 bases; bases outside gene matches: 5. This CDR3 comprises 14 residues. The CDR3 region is CAISEEGGRTEAFF. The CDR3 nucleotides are TGTGCCATCAGTGAGGAAGGGGGCAGGACTGAAGCTTTCTTT.

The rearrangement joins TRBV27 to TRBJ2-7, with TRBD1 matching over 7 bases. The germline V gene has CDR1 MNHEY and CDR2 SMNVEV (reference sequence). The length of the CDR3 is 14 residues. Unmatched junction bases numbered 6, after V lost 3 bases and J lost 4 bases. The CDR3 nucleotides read TGTGCCAGCAGTTTGATGACAGGGCGTTACGAGCAGTACTTC. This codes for CASSLMTGRYEQYF.

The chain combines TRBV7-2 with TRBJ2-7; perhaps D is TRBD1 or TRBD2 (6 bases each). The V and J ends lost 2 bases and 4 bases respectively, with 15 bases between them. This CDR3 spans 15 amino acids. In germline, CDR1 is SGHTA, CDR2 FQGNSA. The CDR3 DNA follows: TGTGCCAGCAGCTTAAAGGGGGGTCGGGAGTACGAGCAGTACTTC. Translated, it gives CASSLKGGREYEQYF.

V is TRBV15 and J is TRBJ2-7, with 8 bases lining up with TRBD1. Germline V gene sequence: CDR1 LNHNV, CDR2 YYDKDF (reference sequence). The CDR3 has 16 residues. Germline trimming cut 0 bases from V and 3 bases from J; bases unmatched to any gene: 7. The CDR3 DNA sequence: TGTGCCACCAGCAGAGAGCGGGGCGGACAGGGCTACGAGCAGTACTTC. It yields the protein CATSRERGGQGYEQYF.

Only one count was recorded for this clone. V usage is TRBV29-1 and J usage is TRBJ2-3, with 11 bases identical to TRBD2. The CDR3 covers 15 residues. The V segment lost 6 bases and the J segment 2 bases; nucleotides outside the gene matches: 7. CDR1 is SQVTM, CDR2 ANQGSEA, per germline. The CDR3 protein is CSVELAGASTDTQYF. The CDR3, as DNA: TGCAGCGTGGAACTAGCGGGGGCATCCACAGATACGCAGTATTTT.

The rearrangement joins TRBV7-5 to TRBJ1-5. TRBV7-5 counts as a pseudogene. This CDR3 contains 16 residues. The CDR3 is CARSPGRLRVNQPQHF. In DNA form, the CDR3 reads TGTGCCAGAAGCCCGGGACGATTGAGGGTTAATCAGCCCCAGCATTTT.

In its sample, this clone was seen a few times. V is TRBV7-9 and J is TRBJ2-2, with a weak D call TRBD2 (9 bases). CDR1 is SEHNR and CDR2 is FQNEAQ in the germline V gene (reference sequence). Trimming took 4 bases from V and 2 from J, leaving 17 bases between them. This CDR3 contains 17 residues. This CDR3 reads CASSSGQGLANTGELFF. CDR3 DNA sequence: TGTGCCAGCAGCTCAGGACAGGGACTAGCAAACACCGGGGAGCTGTTTTTT.

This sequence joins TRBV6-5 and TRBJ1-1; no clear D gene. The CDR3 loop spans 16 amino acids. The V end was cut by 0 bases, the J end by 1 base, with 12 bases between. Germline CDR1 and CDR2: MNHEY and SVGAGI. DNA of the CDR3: TGTGCCAGCAGTTACTCGAGCAGAAGGACGAACACTGAAGCTTTCTTT. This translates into CASSYSSRRTNTEAFF.

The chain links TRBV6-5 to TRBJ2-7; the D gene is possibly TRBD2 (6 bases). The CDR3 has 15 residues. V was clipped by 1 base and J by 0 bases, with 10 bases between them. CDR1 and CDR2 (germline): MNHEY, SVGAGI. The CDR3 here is CASSYFAGSSYEQYF. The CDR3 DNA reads TGTGCCAGCAGTTACTTTGCGGGGAGCTCCTACGAGCAGTACTTC.

CDR3 DNA: TGTGCCAGCAGTTACGCCGACAGATTGGATGCCTACGAGCAGTACTTC. This gives the protein CASSYADRLDAYEQYF. The rearrangement links TRBV6-5 to TRBJ2-7, with D perhaps matching TRBD1 (5 bases). V shed 2 bases and J shed 2 bases, with 16 bases lying between them. This CDR3 contains 16 residues. Per germline, CDR1 MNHEY and CDR2 SVGAGI.

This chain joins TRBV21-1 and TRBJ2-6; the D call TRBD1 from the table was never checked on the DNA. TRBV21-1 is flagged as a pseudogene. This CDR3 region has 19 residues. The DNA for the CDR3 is TGTGCCAGCAGCAAATTCCTAAGACAGGGTGTTGCCGGGGCCAACGTCCTGACTTTC. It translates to CASSKFLRQGVAGANVLTF.

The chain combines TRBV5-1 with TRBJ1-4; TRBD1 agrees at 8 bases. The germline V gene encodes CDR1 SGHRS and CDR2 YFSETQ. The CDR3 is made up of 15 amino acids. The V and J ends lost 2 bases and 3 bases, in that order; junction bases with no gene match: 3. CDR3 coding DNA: TGCGCCAGCAGCTTCCGACAGGGGCCTAATGAAAAACTGTTTTTT. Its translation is CASSFRQGPNEKLFF.

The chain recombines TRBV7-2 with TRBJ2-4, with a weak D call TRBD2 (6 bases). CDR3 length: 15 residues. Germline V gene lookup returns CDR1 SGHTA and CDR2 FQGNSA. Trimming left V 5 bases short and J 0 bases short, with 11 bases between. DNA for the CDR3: TGTGCCAGCAGCCAGGACTACCGAGCCAAAAACATTCAGTACTTC. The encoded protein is CASSQDYRAKNIQYF.

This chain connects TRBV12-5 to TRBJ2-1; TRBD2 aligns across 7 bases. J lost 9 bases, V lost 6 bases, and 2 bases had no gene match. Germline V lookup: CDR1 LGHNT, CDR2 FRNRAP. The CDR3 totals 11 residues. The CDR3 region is CASGTSVEQFF. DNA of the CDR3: TGTGCTAGTGGCACTAGCGTTGAGCAGTTCTTC.

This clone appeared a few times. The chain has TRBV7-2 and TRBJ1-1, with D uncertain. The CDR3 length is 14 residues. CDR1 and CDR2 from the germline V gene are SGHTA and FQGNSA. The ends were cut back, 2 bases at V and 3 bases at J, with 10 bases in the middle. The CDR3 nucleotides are TGTGCCAGCAGCTTACGGACGGCAGACACTGAAGCTTTCTTT. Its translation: CASSLRTADTEAFF.

CDR3 sequence (DNA): TGTGCCAGCCCCGGGGCGGCTAATGAAAAACTGTTTTTT. The encoded protein is CASPGAANEKLFF. The chain recombines TRBV3-1 (or the pseudogene TRBV3-2) with TRBJ1-4; TRBD1 is a possible D gene (5 bases). This CDR3 has 13 residues. Germline V CDR1 and CDR2: LGHDT, YNNKEL (reference sequence). V was shortened by 8 bases and J by 3 bases, with 10 bases between the two germline ends.

The CDR3 coding sequence is TGTGCCAGCAGCTTTACAGGGGAGGAGACCCAGTACTTC. This codes for CASSFTGEETQYF. J is TRBJ2-5 and V is TRBV5-8; 7 bases match TRBD1. The ends lost 2 bases at V and 5 bases at J; junction bases unmatched: 3. This CDR3 has 13 residues. Germline V gives CDR1 SGHTS, CDR2 YDEGEE.

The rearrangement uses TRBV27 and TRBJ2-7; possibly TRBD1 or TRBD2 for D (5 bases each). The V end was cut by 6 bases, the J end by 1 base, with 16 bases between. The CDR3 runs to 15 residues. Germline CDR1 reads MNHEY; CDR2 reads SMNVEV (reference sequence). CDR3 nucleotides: TGTGCCAGCAGAATCCGGCCGGGGCCATCCTACGAGCAGTACTTC. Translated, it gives CASRIRPGPSYEQYF.

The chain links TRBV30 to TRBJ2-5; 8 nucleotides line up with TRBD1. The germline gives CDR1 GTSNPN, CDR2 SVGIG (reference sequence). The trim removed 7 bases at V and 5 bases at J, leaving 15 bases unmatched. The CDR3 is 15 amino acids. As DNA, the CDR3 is TGTGCCTTCATATCAGGACAGGGCTTGTGGGAGACCCAGTACTTC. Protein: CAFISGQGLWETQYF. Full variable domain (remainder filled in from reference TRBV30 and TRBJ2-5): SQTIHQWPATLVQPVGSPLSLECTVEGTSNPNLYWYRQAAGRGLQLLFYSVGIGQISSEVPQNLSASRPQDRQFILSSKKLLLSDSGFYLCAFISGQGLWETQYFGPGTRLLVL.

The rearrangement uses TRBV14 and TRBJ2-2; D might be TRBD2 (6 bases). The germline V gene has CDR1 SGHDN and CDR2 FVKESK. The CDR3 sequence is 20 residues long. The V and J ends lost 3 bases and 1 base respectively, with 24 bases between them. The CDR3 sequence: CASSHETLALRVRNTGELFF. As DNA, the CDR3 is TGTGCCAGCAGCCACGAAACTCTAGCGTTGAGGGTGAGGAACACCGGGGAGCTGTTTTTT.

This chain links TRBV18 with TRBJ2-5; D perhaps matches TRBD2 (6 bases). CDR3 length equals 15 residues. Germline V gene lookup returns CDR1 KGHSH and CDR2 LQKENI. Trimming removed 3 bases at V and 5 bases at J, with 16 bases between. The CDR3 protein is CASSPPGVRQETQYF. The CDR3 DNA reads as TGTGCCAGCTCACCTCCGGGAGTCAGGCAGGAGACCCAGTACTTC.

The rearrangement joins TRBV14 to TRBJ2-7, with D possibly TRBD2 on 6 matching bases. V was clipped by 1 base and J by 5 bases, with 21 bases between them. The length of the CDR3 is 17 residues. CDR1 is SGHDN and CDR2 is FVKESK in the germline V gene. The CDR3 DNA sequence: TGTGCCAGCAGCCAAGCGGGGCACAGCTGGAGGGGCGACGAGCAGTACTTC. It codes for CASSQAGHSWRGDEQYF.

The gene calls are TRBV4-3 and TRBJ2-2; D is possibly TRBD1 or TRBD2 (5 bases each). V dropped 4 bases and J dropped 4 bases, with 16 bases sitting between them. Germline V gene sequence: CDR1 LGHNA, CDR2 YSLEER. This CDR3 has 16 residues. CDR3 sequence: CASSLGVVSSTGELFF. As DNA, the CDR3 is TGCGCCAGCAGCCTGGGGGTAGTTAGTAGCACCGGGGAGCTGTTTTTT.

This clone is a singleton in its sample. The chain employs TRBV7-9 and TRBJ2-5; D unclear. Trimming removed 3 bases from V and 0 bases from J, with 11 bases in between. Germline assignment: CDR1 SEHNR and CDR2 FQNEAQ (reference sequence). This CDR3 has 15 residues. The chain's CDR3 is CASSFFGAYQETQYF. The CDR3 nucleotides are TGTGCCAGCAGCTTCTTCGGCGCCTACCAAGAGACCCAGTACTTC.

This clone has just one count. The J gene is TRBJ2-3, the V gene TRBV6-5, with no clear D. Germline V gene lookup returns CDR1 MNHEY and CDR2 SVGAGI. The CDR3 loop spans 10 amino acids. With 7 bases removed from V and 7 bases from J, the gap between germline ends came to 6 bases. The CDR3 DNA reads TGTGCCAGCAAGCTAAATACGCAGTATTTT. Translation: CASKLNTQYF.